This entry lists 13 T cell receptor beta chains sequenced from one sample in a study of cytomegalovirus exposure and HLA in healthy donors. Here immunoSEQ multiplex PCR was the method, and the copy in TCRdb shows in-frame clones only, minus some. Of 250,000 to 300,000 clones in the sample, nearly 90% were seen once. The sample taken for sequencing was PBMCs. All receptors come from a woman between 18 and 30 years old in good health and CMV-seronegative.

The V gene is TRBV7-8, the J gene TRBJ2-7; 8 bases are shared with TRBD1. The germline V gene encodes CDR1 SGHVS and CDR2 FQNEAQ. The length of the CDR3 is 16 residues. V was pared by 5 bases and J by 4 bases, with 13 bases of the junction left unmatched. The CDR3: CASSARRTGKLYEQYF. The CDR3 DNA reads TGTGCCAGCAGCGCCCGCAGGACAGGGAAATTGTACGAGCAGTACTTC.

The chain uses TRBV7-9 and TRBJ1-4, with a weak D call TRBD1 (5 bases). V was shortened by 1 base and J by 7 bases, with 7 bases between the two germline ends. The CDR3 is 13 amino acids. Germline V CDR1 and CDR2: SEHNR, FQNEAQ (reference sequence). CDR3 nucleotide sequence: TGTGCCAGCAGCTTAGGGGGCCCTGAAAAACTGTTTTTT. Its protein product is CASSLGGPEKLFF.

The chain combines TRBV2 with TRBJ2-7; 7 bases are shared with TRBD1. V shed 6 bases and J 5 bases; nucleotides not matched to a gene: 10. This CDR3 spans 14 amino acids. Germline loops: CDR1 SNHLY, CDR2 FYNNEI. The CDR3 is CASRPLITGDEQYF. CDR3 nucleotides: TGTGCCAGCAGACCCTTAATCACAGGGGACGAGCAGTACTTC.

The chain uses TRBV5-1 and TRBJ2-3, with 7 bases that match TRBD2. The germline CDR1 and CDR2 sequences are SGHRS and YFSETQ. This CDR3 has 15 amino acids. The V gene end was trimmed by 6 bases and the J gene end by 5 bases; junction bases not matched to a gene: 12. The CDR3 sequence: CASTPLERGGDTQYF. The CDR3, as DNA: TGCGCCAGCACCCCGCTGGAGCGGGGAGGAGATACGCAGTATTTT.

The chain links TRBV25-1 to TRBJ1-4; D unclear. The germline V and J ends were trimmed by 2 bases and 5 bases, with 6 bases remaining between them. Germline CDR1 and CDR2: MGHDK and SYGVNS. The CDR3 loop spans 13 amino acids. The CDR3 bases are TGTGCCAGCAGTGAAAATTTAAATGAAAAACTGTTTTTT. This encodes CASSENLNEKLFF.

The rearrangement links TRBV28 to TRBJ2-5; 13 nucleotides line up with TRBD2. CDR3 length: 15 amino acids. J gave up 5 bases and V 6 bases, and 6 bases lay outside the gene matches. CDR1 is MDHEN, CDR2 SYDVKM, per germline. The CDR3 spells CASSRLAGGSETQYF. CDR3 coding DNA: TGTGCCAGCAGCCGACTAGCGGGGGGTTCGGAGACCCAGTACTTC.

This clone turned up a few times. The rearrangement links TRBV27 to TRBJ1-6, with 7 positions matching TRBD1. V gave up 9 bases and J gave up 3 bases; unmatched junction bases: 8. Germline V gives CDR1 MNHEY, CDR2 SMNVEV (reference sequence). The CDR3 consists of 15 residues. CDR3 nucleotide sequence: TGTGCCAGTGCCCCCGGACAGGTCTATAATTCACCCCTCCACTTT. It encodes CASAPGQVYNSPLHF.

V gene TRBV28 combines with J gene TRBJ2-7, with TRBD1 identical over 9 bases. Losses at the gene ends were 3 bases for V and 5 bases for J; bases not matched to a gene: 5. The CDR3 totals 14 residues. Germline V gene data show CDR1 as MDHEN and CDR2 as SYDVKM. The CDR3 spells CASSFLQGADEQYF. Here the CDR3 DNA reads TGTGCCAGCAGTTTTTTACAGGGGGCCGACGAGCAGTACTTC. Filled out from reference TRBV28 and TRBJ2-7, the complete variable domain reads DVKVTQSSRYLVKRTGEKVFLECVQDMDHENMFWYRQDPGLGLRLIYFSYDVKMKEKGDIPEGYSVSREKKERFSLILESASTNQTSMYLCASSFLQGADEQYFGPGTRLTVT.

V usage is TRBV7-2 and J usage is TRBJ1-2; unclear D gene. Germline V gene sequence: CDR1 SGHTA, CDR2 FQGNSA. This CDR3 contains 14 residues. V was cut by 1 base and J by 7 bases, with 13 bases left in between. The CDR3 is CASSLEESEVGYTF. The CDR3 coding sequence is TGTGCCAGCAGCTTAGAAGAATCTGAGGTTGGCTACACCTTC.

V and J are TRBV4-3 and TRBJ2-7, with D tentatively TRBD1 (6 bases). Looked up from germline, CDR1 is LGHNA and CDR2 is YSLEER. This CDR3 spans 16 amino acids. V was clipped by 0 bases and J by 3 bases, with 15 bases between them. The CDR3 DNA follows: TGCGCCAGCAGCCAAGATGGGGTGGACAGAGACTACGAGCAGTACTTC. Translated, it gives CASSQDGVDRDYEQYF.

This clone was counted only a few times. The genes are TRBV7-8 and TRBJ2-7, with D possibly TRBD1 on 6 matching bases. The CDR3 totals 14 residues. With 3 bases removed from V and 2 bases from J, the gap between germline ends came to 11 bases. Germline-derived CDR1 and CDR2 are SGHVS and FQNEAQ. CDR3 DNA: TGTGCCAGCAGCTTTCTACAGGGTCCCTACGAGCAGTACTTC. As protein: CASSFLQGPYEQYF.

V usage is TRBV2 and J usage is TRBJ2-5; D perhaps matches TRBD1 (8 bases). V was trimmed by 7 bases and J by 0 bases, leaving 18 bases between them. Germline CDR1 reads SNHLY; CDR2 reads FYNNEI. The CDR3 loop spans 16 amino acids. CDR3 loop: CASTSGQGGYQETQYF. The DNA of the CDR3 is TGTGCCAGCACATCTGGACAGGGAGGGTACCAAGAGACCCAGTACTTC. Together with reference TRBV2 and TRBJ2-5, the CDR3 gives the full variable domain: EPEVTQTPSHQVTQMGQEVILRCVPISNHLYFYWYRQILGQKVEFLVSFYNNEISEKSEIFDDQFSVERPDGSNFTLKIRSTKLEDSAMYFCASTSGQGGYQETQYFGPGTRLLVL.

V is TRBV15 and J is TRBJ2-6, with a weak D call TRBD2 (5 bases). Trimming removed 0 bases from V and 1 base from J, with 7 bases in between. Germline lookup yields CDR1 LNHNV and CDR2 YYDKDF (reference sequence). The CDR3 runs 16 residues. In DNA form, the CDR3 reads TGTGCCACCAGCAGAGATACGGGGTCTGGGGCCAACGTCCTGACTTTC. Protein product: CATSRDTGSGANVLTF. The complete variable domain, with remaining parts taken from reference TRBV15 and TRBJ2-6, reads DAMVIQNPRYQVTQFGKPVTLSCSQTLNHNVMYWYQQKSSQAPKLLFHYYDKDFNNEADTPDNFQSRRPNTSFCFLDIRSPGLGDTAMYLCATSRDTGSGANVLTFGAGSRLTVL.